Listed below are T cell receptor beta chains from one sample, sequenced in a study of neoadjuvant anti-PD-1 for oral cavity cancer. Some clones are missing from TCRdb's copy, which holds only in-frame ones; the method was immunoSEQ multiplex PCR. The data contain about 8,400 clones, 60% to 75% of them singletons. The input for sequencing was PBMCs, taken after nivolumab (anti-PD-1) treatment. The receptors derive from a person aged 40 to 85 with oral cavity squamous cell carcinoma. Each CDR3 is given with its conserved first and last residue. The D gene is left open where the match is weak. Clone sizes are given selectively: once, few, many, or a class where the clone is expanded.

TRBV2	-	-	TRBJ2-7	15	TGTGCCAGCAGTTACCGGGACAGACTAGCCTACGAGCAGTACTTC	CASSYRDRLAYEQYF
TRBV2	-	-	TRBJ1-1	15	TGTGCCAGCAGTGGGGGTCGGGGTCTCCTTCCCGAAGCTTTCTTT	CASSGGRGLLPEAFF
TRBV4-2	TRBD2	-	TRBJ2-3	16	TGTGCCAGCAGCCAAGGTCTAGCGGGGGGCGGCGATACGCAGTATTTT	CASSQGLAGGGDTQYF
TRBV7-9	-	-	TRBJ2-1	15	TGTGCCAGCAGCCCCCGAGAAGCGCAGCGGATTCGGCAGTTCTTC	CASSPREAQRIRQFF
TRBV7-6	-	-	TRBJ1-2	15	TGTGCCAGCAGCAAGACCTTGGGAACCCTCGATGGCTACACCTTC	CASSKTLGTLDGYTF
TRBV6-4	TRBD2	-	TRBJ2-3	16	TGTGCCAGCAGTGACGGAGCGGGGGCAAGCACAGATACGCAGTATTTT	CASSDGAGASTDTQYF
TRBV21-1	-	-	TRBJ2-3	12	TGTGCCAGCAGCAAAGTCACAGATACGCAGTATTTT	CASSKVTDTQYF
TRBV11-3	-	few	TRBJ2-7	12	TGTGCCAGCAGCTTAGAGCTGGGGGAGCAGTACTTC	CASSLELGEQYF
TRBV6-1	TRBD2	once	TRBJ2-2	17	TGTGCCAGCAGTGAAGCGCGGGGGGCCTTGAACACCGGGGAGCTGTTTTTT	CASSEARGALNTGELFF
TRBV7-8	TRBD2	-	TRBJ2-7	16	TGTGCCAGCAGCTTAGTTGGGGGGGGGACCTCCTACGAGCAGTACTTC	CASSLVGGGTSYEQYF
TRBV5-4	TRBD1	-	TRBJ1-3	15	TGTGCCAGCAGCCGCCGGGACAGGGTTGGAAACACCATATATTTT	CASSRRDRVGNTIYF
TRBV5-4	TRBD2	-	TRBJ2-3	17	TGTGCCAGCAGCTTGACCGGGGGACTAGGGTTGGCAGATACGCAGTATTTT	CASSLTGGLGLADTQYF
TRBV9	-	-	TRBJ2-5	15	TGTGCCAGCAGCGTAGAACCAGACCCCCAAGAGACCCAGTACTTC	CASSVEPDPQETQYF
TRBV27	TRBD1	once	TRBJ2-3	16	TGTGCCAGCAGTCCCCCGACAGGGATAGTTCCAGATACGCAGTATTTT	CASSPPTGIVPDTQYF
TRBV25-1	TRBD1	-	TRBJ2-5	14	TGTGCCAGCAGGGACAGGGGGATCCAAGAGACCCAGTACTTC	CASRDRGIQETQYF
TRBV6-5	-	-	TRBJ1-1	15	TGTGCCAGCCGGTTGACGGTTCGCATGAACACTGAAGCTTTCTTT	CASRLTVRMNTEAFF
TRBV9	-	-	TRBJ1-6	14	TGTGCCAGCAGCGTAGGAGACAGAAATTCACCCCTCCACTTT	CASSVGDRNSPLHF
TRBV7-6	-	-	TRBJ1-1	14	TGTGCCAGCAGCCCGACTCCCCAGCCGTTAGGAGCTTTCTTT	CASSPTPQPLGAFF
TRBV11-3	-	-	TRBJ2-1	15	TGTGCCAGCAGCTTAGGGTATAGCTCCTACAATGAGCAGTTCTTC	CASSLGYSSYNEQFF
TRBV6-5	-	once	TRBJ1-4	13	TGTGCCACCCAGGTTCGAGTGAATGAAAAACTGTTTTTT	CATQVRVNEKLFF
TRBV2	TRBD1	-	TRBJ1-2	13	TGTGCCAGCAGTGCCGACAGGGCAGGTGGCTACACCTTC	CASSADRAGGYTF
TRBV10-3	TRBD1	-	TRBJ2-7	14	TGTGCCGTTTCTCCGGGACAGGATTCCTACGAGCAGTACTTC	CAVSPGQDSYEQYF
TRBV4-2	-	-	TRBJ1-1	15	TGTGCCAGCAGCCAAGAGGAAGGGGGAACCACTGAAGCTTTCTTT	CASSQEEGGTTEAFF
TRBV19	-	-	TRBJ1-4	15	TGTGCCAGTAGTATGCAAGGGGGTACTAATGAAAAACTGTTTTTT	CASSMQGGTNEKLFF
TRBV5-1	-	-	TRBJ1-1	15	TGCGCCAGCAGCCTCCGACAGGATCGTAGCACTGAAGCTTTCTTT	CASSLRQDRSTEAFF
TRBV12-5	-	-	TRBJ2-2	12	TGTGCTAGTGGGCAAGAGGACGGGGAGCTGTTTTTT	CASGQEDGELFF
TRBV2	-	-	TRBJ2-7	14	TGTGCCAGCAGTGAAAGGGACGGAAACTACGAGCAGTACTTC	CASSERDGNYEQYF
TRBV9	-	-	TRBJ2-7	13	TGTGCCAGCAGCGATAACAGGGTCGGCGAGCAGTACTTC	CASSDNRVGEQYF
TRBV2	TRBD1	-	TRBJ1-2	15	TGTGCCAGCAGTGTTTCGGCAGGGGGCGATACGGGCTACACCTTC	CASSVSAGGDTGYTF
TRBV2	-	few	TRBJ1-2	14	TGTGCCAGCAGTGCCCGACAGAGGGACTATGGCTACACCTTC	CASSARQRDYGYTF
TRBV10-1	-	few	TRBJ2-7	12	TGCGCCAGCAGGGGACAATCCTACGAGCAGTACTTC	CASRGQSYEQYF
TRBV5-1	-	-	TRBJ1-2	13	TGCGCCAGCAGCCCAGGGGACTCTCGTGGGTATACCTTC	CASSPGDSRGYTF
TRBV5-6	TRBD2	-	TRBJ2-1	15	TGTGCCAGCAGCCCTCTAGCGGGGGGGTCCAATGAGCAGTTCTTC	CASSPLAGGSNEQFF
TRBV4-2	TRBD2	-	TRBJ2-7	16	TGTGCCAGCAGCCAAGTTCGGGGGGGCATACTAGACGAGCAGTACTTC	CASSQVRGGILDEQYF
TRBV6-5	TRBD1	-	TRBJ1-1	16	TGTGCCAGCAGTTACGACCACAGGGGACGGAACACTGAAGCTTTCTTT	CASSYDHRGRNTEAFF
TRBV6-1	-	-	TRBJ1-2	12	TGTGCCAGCACTCGGGCCCACTATGGCTACACCTTC	CASTRAHYGYTF
TRBV9	-	-	TRBJ1-4	15	TGTGCCAGCAGCGACACGACAGGATTTAATGAAAAACTGTTTTTT	CASSDTTGFNEKLFF